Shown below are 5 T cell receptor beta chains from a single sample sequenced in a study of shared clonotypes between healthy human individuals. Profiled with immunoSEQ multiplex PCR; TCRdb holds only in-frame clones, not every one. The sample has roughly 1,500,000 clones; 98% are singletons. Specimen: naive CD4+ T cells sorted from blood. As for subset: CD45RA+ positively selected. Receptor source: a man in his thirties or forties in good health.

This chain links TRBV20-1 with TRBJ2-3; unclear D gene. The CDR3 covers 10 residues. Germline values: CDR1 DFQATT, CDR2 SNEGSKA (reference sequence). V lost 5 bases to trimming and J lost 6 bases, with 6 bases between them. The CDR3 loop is CSALIDTQYF. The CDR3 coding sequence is TGCAGTGCTCTCATTGATACGCAGTATTTT.

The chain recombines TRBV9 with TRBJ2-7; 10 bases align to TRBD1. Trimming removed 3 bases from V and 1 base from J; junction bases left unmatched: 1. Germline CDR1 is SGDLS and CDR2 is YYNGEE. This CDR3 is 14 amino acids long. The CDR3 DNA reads TGTGCCAGCAGCGGGACAGGGGGTTCCTACGAGCAGTACTTC. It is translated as CASSGTGGSYEQYF.

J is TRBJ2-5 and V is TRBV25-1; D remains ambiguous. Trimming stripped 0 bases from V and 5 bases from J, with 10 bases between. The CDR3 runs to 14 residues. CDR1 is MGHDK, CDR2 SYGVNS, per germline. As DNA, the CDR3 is TGTGCCAGCAGTGAATACCACCCCTGGGAGACCCAGTACTTC. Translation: CASSEYHPWETQYF.

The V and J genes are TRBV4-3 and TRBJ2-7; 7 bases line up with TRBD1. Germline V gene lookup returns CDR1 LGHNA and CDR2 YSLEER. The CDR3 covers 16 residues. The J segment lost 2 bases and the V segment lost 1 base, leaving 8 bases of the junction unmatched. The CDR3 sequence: CASSQGWGQPTYEQYF. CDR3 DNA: TGCGCCAGCAGCCAAGGGTGGGGACAGCCCACCTACGAGCAGTACTTC.

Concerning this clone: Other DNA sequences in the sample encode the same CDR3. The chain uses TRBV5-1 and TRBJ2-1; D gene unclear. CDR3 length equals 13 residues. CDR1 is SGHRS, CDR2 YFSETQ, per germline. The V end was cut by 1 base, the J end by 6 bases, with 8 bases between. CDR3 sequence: CASSLSLGNEQFF. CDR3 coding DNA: TGCGCCAGCAGCTTGTCCCTAGGCAATGAGCAGTTCTTC. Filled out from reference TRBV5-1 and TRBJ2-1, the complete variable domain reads KAGVTQTPRYLIKTRGQQVTLSCSPISGHRSVSWYQQTPGQGLQFLFEYFSETQRNKGNFPGRFSGRQFSNSRSEMNVSTLELGDSALYLCASSLSLGNEQFFGPGTRLTVL.